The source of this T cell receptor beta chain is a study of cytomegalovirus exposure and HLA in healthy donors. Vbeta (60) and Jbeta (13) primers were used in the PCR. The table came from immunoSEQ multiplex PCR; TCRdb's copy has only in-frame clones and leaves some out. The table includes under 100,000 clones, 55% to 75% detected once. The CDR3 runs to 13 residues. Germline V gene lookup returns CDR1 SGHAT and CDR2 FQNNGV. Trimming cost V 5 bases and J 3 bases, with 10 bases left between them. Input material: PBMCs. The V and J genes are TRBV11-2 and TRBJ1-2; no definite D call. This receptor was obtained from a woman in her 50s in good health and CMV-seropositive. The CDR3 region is CASSRTFDYGYTF. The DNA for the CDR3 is TGTGCCAGCAGCCGGACTTTCGACTATGGCTACACCTTC.